This TCR beta chain came from a study of cytomegalovirus exposure and HLA in healthy donors. Sequencing used immunoSEQ multiplex PCR; TCRdb keeps in-frame clones, though not all of them. The data show 90,000 to 130,000 clones, approximately 96% seen once. CDR3 length: 14 amino acids. Germline lookup yields CDR1 SEHNR and CDR2 FQNEAQ (reference sequence). Trimming at V came to 3 bases and at J to 4 bases, leaving 3 bases not matched to a gene. What was sequenced was PBMCs. The sequence derives from a woman younger than 30 in good health and CMV-seronegative. The chain carries TRBV7-9 and TRBJ1-3, with 7 bases aligning to TRBD1. Here the CDR3 reads CASSFDREGNTIYF. CDR3 nucleotides: TGTGCCAGCAGCTTTGACAGGGAGGGAAACACCATATATTTT. Looking up the rest from reference TRBV7-9 and TRBJ1-3 gives the full variable domain: DTGVSQNPRHKITKRGQNVTFRCDPISEHNRLYWYRQTLGQGPEFLTYFQNEAQLEKSRLLSDRFSAERPKGSFSTLEIQRTEQGDSAMYLCASSFDREGNTIYFGEGSWLTVV.